The 10 T cell receptor beta chains reported below all come from one sample, sequenced in a study of T cells in Graves' hyperthyroidism and ophthalmopathy. TCR beta CDR3 regions were amplified from RNA transcripts. The primer set for the first-round RT-PCR of the TCR CDR3 was HTBI. Each CDR3 protein gets one entry after TCRdb re-called the multiplex PCR reads with MiXCR. This repertoire shows a few hundred thousand distinct CDR3 sequences, approximately 14% found once; its top ten account for about 14%. Sample: blood. All receptors come from a woman aged 40-49 years with Graves' hyperthyroidism that later progressed to Graves' ophthalmopathy.

This clonotype appeared many times. The chain recombines TRBV28 with TRBJ1-1; D is perhaps TRBD1 (6 bases). This CDR3 has 13 residues. Deletions cut 6 bases from V and 3 bases from J, with 11 bases between. The germline V gene has CDR1 MDHEN and CDR2 SYDVKM. The CDR3 protein is CASRETGYTEAFF. CDR3 nucleotide sequence: TGTGCCAGCAGAGAGACAGGCTACACTGAAGCTTTCTTT.

This clonotype has at least ten counts. The CDR3 DNA reads TGTGCCAGCAGCTCGAGAATAAGACAGTGGGGCAGTGGTACGCAGTATTTT. Translation gives CASSSRIRQWGSGTQYF. V and J are TRBV11-2 and TRBJ2-3, with a tentative D call TRBD1 (5 bases). The CDR3 covers 17 residues. CDR1 SGHAT and CDR2 FQNNGV come from the germline V gene. Trimming removed 4 bases from V and 8 bases from J, with 25 bases in between.

The sample holds many counts of this clonotype. This chain joins TRBV10-2 and TRBJ2-3; the match to TRBD2 covers 9 bases. Per the germline V gene, CDR1 is WSHSY and CDR2 is SAAADI. V trimming: 7 bases; J trimming: 4 bases; junction bases outside the gene matches: 3. CDR3 size: 13 residues. CDR3: CASKREASDTQYF. In DNA form, the CDR3 reads TGCGCCAGCAAGCGGGAGGCGTCAGATACGCAGTATTTT.

This clonotype was counted between two and nine times. The CDR3 carries no conserved terminal phenylalanine or tryptophan, so it likely arises from a read error. The CDR3 region is CASRMTGANVLTL. CDR3 in DNA: TGTGCCAGCCGAATGACTGGGGCCAACGTCCTGACTCTC. This rearrangement joins TRBV28 to TRBJ2-6; D remains unclear. V lost 8 bases, J lost 2 bases, and 7 bases lay in between. CDR3 size: 13 residues. The germline gives CDR1 MDHEN, CDR2 SYDVKM.

This chain uses TRBV2 with TRBJ2-5; D remains ambiguous. The CDR3 is 14 residues long. The germline gives CDR1 SNHLY, CDR2 FYNNEI. V lost 3 bases to trimming and J lost 0 bases, with 8 bases between them. The CDR3 sequence: CASSDWTNQETQYF. CDR3 sequence (DNA): TGTGCCAGCAGTGATTGGACGAACCAAGAGACCCAGTACTTC.

This clonotype was seen repeatedly, ten times or more. The V and J genes are TRBV28 and TRBJ2-1; 8 positions match TRBD1. V lost 6 bases and J lost 9; bases outside the gene matches: 13. Germline lookup yields CDR1 MDHEN and CDR2 SYDVKM. This CDR3 contains 15 residues. The CDR3 DNA reads TGTGCCAGCAGCCGGCCGGGACAGGTTTCCGGTGAGCAGTTCTTC. It codes for CASSRPGQVSGEQFF.

This clonotype has only a few counts. A read error may produce the germline difference seen at one junction end. The V gene is TRBV7-7, the J gene TRBJ2-5, with 11 bases aligning to TRBD1. Germline V gene sequence: CDR1 SSHAT, CDR2 FNYEAQ (reference sequence). This CDR3 comprises 15 residues. As DNA, the CDR3 is TGTGCTAGCAGCTTTGGACAGGGGGCAGGGGAGACCCAGTACTTC. This gives the protein CASSFGQGAGETQYF. Full variable domain (rest looked up from reference TRBV7-7 and TRBJ2-5): GAGVSQSPRYKVTKRGQDVTLRCDPISSHATLYWYQQALGQGPEFLTYFNYEAQPDKSGLPSDRFSAERPEGSISTLTIQRTEQRDSAMYRCASSFGQGAGETQYFGPGTRLLVL.

This clonotype was seen only a few times. A junction boundary mismatches the germline segment, possibly from a read error. The chain joins TRBV5-1 to TRBJ1-3; D is perhaps TRBD1 (5 bases). The CDR3 is 14 residues long. In germline, CDR1 is SGHRS, CDR2 YFSETQ. The CDR3 DNA follows: TGCGCCCGCAGCCTATCGGGGACCGGAAACACCATATATTTT. As protein: CARSLSGTGNTIYF.

To note about this clonotype: Possible read error: a much larger clone is one base away. This chain uses TRBV3-1 with TRBJ1-1; TRBD1 aligns across 7 bases. The CDR3 is 14 amino acids. Looked up from germline, CDR1 is LGHDT and CDR2 is YNNKEL (reference sequence). J lost 1 base, V lost 8 bases, and 7 bases had no gene match. The CDR3 spells CASRTGTENTEAFF. In DNA, the CDR3 is TGTGCCAGCCGTACCGGGACAGAGAACACTGAAGCTTTCTTT.

This clonotype turned up a few times. This sequence may be a read error, since a much larger clone differs from it by one base. This chain joins TRBV28 and TRBJ1-5; D not certain. Germline-derived CDR1 and CDR2 are MDHEN and SYDVKM. The length of the CDR3 is 14 residues. V shed 6 bases and J shed 4 bases, with 13 bases lying between them. CDR3 sequence: CASRLMDGNQPQHF. The CDR3 DNA sequence: TGTGCCAGCAGACTCATGGACGGAAATCAGCCCCAGCATTTT.